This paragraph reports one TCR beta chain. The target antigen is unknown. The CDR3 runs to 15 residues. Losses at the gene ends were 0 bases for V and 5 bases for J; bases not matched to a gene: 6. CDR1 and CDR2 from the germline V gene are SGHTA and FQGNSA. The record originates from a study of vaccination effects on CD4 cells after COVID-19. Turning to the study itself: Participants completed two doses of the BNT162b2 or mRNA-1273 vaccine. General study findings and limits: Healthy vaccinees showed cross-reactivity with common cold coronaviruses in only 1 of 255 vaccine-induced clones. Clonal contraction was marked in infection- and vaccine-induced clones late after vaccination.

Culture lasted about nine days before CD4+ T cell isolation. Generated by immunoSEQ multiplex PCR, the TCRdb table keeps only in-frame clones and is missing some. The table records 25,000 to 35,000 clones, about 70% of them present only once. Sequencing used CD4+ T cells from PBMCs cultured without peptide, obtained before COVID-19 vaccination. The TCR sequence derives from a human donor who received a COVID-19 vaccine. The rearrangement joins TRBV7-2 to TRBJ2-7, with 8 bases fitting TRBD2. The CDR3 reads CASSLARLASHEQYF. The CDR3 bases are TGTGCCAGCAGCTTAGCGCGACTAGCGTCCCACGAGCAGTACTTC.